A single sample is the source of the 16 T cell receptor beta chains below, sequenced in a study of blood T cell repertoires in COVID-19. Here immunoSEQ multiplex PCR was the method, and the copy in TCRdb shows in-frame clones only, minus some. The table has 150,000 to 180,000 clones, roughly nine tenths seen once. The sample comprised peripheral blood. The receptors originated from a man over 45 with acute or convalescent COVID-19.

V and J are TRBV29-1 and TRBJ2-1; 10 nucleotides align to TRBD2. The CDR3 extends over 14 amino acids. CDR1 and CDR2 from the germline V gene are SQVTM and ANQGSEA. Unmatched junction bases numbered 2, after V lost 2 bases and J lost 4 bases. DNA of the CDR3: TGCAGCGTTGAAAAGCGGGAGGGATACAATGAGCAGTTCTTC. Protein sequence: CSVEKREGYNEQFF.

This clone was found a few times. This rearrangement joins TRBV2 to TRBJ1-1; possibly TRBD1 for D (5 bases). V lost 4 bases, J lost 1 base, and 7 bases lay in between. The germline CDR1 and CDR2 sequences are SNHLY and FYNNEI. The CDR3 runs to 13 residues. The CDR3 nucleotides are TGTGCCAGCAGTGGCGGGGCGAACACTGAAGCTTTCTTT. Translated, it gives CASSGGANTEAFF. Full variable domain (missing parts from reference TRBV2 and TRBJ1-1): EPEVTQTPSHQVTQMGQEVILRCVPISNHLYFYWYRQILGQKVEFLVSFYNNEISEKSEIFDDQFSVERPDGSNFTLKIRSTKLEDSAMYFCASSGGANTEAFFGQGTRLTVV.

This clone showed up just once. The chain has TRBV2 and TRBJ2-7; D perhaps matches TRBD2 (6 bases). V dropped 3 bases and J dropped 3 bases, with 6 bases sitting between them. Per germline, CDR1 SNHLY and CDR2 FYNNEI. This CDR3 spans 12 amino acids. The CDR3 region is CASSEGLYEQYV. Here the CDR3 DNA reads TGTGCCAGCAGTGAGGGACTCTACGAGCAGTACGTC.

This sequence joins TRBV4-3 and TRBJ1-6; D is uncertain. The germline V and J ends were trimmed by 1 base and 9 bases, with 10 bases remaining between them. CDR1 LGHNA and CDR2 YSLEER come from the germline V gene. The CDR3 contains 14 residues. The CDR3 region has the DNA TGCGCCAGCAGCCAAGGGAGTGGGAGTTCACCCCTCCACTTT. Protein product: CASSQGSGSSPLHF.

The chain joins TRBV15 to TRBJ2-4, with D perhaps matching TRBD1 (6 bases). CDR1 LNHNV and CDR2 YYDKDF come from the germline V gene (reference sequence). The CDR3 has 16 residues. V was shortened by 3 bases and J by 1 base, with 13 bases between the two germline ends. CDR3 sequence reads: CATSRGAAVAKNIQYF. Written as DNA, the CDR3 is TGTGCCACCAGCAGGGGGGCGGCGGTTGCCAAAAACATTCAGTACTTC. The complete variable domain, with remaining parts taken from reference TRBV15 and TRBJ2-4, reads DAMVIQNPRYQVTQFGKPVTLSCSQTLNHNVMYWYQQKSSQAPKLLFHYYDKDFNNEADTPDNFQSRRPNTSFCFLDIRSPGLGDTAMYLCATSRGAAVAKNIQYFGAGTRLSVL.

J is TRBJ2-7 and V is TRBV12-3 or TRBV12-4; 8 nucleotides line up with TRBD1. The CDR3 consists of 13 residues. J was trimmed by 5 bases and V by 6 bases; bases with no gene match: 6. CDR3 amino acids: CASSRTGKNEQYV. CDR3 bases: TGTGCCAGCAGCCGGACAGGGAAGAACGAGCAGTACGTC.

The chain combines TRBV30 with TRBJ2-7; D unclear. The germline V gene has CDR1 GTSNPN and CDR2 SVGIG (reference sequence). The ends were cut back, 1 base at V and 0 bases at J, with 4 bases in the middle. The CDR3 totals 12 residues. The CDR3 DNA reads as TGTGCCTGGAGTGCCTCCTCCTACGAGCAGTACTTC. This gives the protein CAWSASSYEQYF.

V and J are TRBV27 and TRBJ1-6, with D unclear. V gave up 5 bases and J gave up 0 bases, with 8 bases separating them. Germline V CDR1 and CDR2: MNHEY, SMNVEV (reference sequence). The CDR3 extends over 15 amino acids. CDR3 amino acids: CASSPTSSYNSPLHF. In nucleotides, the CDR3 is TGTGCCAGCAGTCCTACGAGCTCCTATAATTCACCCCTCCACTTT.

The chain uses TRBV5-1 and TRBJ1-1; 11 bases line up with TRBD1. J was trimmed by 4 bases and V by 4 bases; bases with no gene match: 9. This CDR3 is 16 amino acids long. Germline V lookup: CDR1 SGHRS, CDR2 YFSETQ. The CDR3 bases are TGCGCCAGCAGCGAACTAGGGACAGGGGGGATCACTGAAGCTTTCTTT. This sequence encodes CASSELGTGGITEAFF.

The V gene is TRBV2, the J gene TRBJ1-2; no clear D. The ends were cut back, 4 bases at V and 6 bases at J, with 15 bases in the middle. The CDR3 length is 14 residues. CDR1 is SNHLY and CDR2 is FYNNEI in the germline V gene. This chain's CDR3 is CASSGGEGGDGYTF. The CDR3, as DNA: TGTGCCAGCAGTGGGGGAGAGGGAGGCGATGGCTACACCTTC.

This clone was seen a single time. V usage is TRBV28 and J usage is TRBJ2-3, with D unclear. This CDR3 is built from 14 residues. Trimming stripped 7 bases from V and 2 bases from J, with 13 bases between. Germline CDR1 is MDHEN and CDR2 is SYDVKM. The CDR3 nucleotides read TGTGCCAGCAAACCTATCTCCGCCACAGATACGCAGTATTTT. It is translated as CASKPISATDTQYF.

The chain has TRBV19 and TRBJ2-1, with 8 bases that match TRBD2. V was pared by 5 bases and J by 6 bases, with 9 bases of the junction left unmatched. Germline CDR1 and CDR2: LNHDA and SQIVND (reference sequence). The CDR3 extends over 15 amino acids. CDR3 loop: CASSHWRGAVNEQFF. CDR3 coding DNA: TGTGCCAGTAGTCATTGGCGGGGGGCAGTCAATGAGCAGTTCTTC. Filled out from reference TRBV19 and TRBJ2-1, the complete variable domain reads DGGITQSPKYLFRKEGQNVTLSCEQNLNHDAMYWYRQDPGQGLRLIYYSQIVNDFQKGDIAEGYSVSREKKESFPLTVTSAQKNPTAFYLCASSHWRGAVNEQFFGPGTRLTVL.

This chain links TRBV5-4 with TRBJ2-3; D is perhaps TRBD2 (7 bases). CDR3 length: 17 amino acids. V was pared by 5 bases and J by 3 bases, with 22 bases between. Germline V CDR1 and CDR2: SGHNT, YYREEE (reference sequence). CDR3 in DNA: TGTGCCAGCAGTCCCCGTCGGGGGGCGGGGGCGACAGATACGCAGTATTTT. Translating it yields CASSPRRGAGATDTQYF.

The CDR3 DNA reads TGTGCCAGCAGCTTCCGGACTAGCGGGAGTGGGACCGGGGAGCTGTTTTTT. Protein: CASSFRTSGSGTGELFF. The rearrangement uses TRBV7-2 and TRBJ2-2; 13 bases map to TRBD2. This CDR3 contains 17 residues. The V gene's germline CDR1 is SGHTA and CDR2 FQGNSA. With 3 bases clipped from V and 5 bases from J, the junction kept 6 bases outside the gene matches.

This chain's CDR3 is CASGLAGAYEQYF. The CDR3 DNA follows: TGTGCCAGTGGACTAGCGGGAGCGTACGAGCAGTACTTC. This chain connects TRBV2 to TRBJ2-7, with 13 bases aligning to TRBD2. The CDR3 has 13 amino acids. Trimming at V came to 9 bases and at J to 4 bases, leaving 3 bases not matched to a gene. CDR1 SNHLY and CDR2 FYNNEI come from the germline V gene. Full variable domain (remainder filled in from reference TRBV2 and TRBJ2-7): EPEVTQTPSHQVTQMGQEVILRCVPISNHLYFYWYRQILGQKVEFLVSFYNNEISEKSEIFDDQFSVERPDGSNFTLKIRSTKLEDSAMYFCASGLAGAYEQYFGPGTRLTVT.

The CDR3 sequence: CALNQGADQPQHF. CDR3 coding DNA: TGTGCCTTGAATCAGGGGGCTGATCAGCCCCAGCATTTT. The J gene is TRBJ1-5, the V gene TRBV30, with 8 bases identical to TRBD1. The CDR3 loop spans 13 amino acids. Germline trimming cut 7 bases from V and 5 bases from J; bases unmatched to any gene: 7. The germline V gene has CDR1 GTSNPN and CDR2 SVGIG (reference sequence).